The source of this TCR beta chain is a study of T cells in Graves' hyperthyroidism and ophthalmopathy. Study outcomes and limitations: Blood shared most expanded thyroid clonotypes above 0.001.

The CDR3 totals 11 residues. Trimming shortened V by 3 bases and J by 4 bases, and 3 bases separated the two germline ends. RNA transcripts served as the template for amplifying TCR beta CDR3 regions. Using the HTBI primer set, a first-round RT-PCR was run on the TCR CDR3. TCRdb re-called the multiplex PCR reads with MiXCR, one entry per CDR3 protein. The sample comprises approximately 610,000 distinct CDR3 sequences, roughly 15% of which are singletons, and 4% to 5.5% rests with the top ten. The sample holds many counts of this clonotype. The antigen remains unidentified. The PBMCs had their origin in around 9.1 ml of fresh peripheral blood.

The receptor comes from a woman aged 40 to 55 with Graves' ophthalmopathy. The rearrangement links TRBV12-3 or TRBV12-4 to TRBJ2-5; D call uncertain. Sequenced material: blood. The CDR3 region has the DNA TGTGCCAGCAGTTTTGTAGAGACCCAGTACTTC. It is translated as CASSFVETQYF.